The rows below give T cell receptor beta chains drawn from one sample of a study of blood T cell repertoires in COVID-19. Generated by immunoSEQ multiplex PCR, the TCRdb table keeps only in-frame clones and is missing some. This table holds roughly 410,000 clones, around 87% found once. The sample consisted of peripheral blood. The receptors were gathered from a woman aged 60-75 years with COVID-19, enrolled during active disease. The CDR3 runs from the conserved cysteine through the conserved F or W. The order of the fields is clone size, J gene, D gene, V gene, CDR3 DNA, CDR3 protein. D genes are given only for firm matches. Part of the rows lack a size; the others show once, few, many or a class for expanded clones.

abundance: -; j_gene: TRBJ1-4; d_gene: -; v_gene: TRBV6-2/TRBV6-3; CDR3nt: TGTGCCAGCAGTTACCCCCAGGCGGGGGCAGGCGAAAAACTGTTTTTT; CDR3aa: CASSYPQAGAGEKLFF
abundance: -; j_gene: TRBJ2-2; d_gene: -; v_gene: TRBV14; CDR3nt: TGTGCCAGCAGCTCTTTAACGAACACCGGGGAGCTGTTTTTT; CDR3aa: CASSSLTNTGELFF
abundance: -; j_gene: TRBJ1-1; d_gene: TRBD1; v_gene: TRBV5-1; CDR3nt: TGCGCCAGCAGCCACCCGGACAGGGCGAACACTGAAGCTTTCTTT; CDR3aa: CASSHPDRANTEAFF
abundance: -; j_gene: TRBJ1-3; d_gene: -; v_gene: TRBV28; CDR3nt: TGTGCCAGCAGTTTAGAAGTCAGGGTGGGAAACACCATATATTTT; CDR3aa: CASSLEVRVGNTIYF
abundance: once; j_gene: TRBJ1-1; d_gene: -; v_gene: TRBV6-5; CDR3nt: TGTGCCAGCAGTTGGGGGCGTTTCACTGAAGCTTTCTTT; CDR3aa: CASSWGRFTEAFF
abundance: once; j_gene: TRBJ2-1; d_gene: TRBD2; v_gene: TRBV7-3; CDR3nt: TGTGCCAGCAGCTTAACGGTAGCGGGGGGAGGCGAGCGGTTCTTC; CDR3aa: CASSLTVAGGGERFF
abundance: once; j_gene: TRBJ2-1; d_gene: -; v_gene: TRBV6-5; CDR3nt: TGTGCCAGCAGTTACGGTAGTTCCTACAATGAGCAGTTCTTC; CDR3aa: CASSYGSSYNEQFF
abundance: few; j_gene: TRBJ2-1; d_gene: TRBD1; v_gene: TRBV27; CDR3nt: TGTGCCAGCAGTTCCTCAAAACAGGGGGCGTTATACAATGAGCAGTTCTTC; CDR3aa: CASSSSKQGALYNEQFF
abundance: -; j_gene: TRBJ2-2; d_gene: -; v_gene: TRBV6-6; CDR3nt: TGTGCCAGCAGTTACGACCCCGGGTTTACCGGGGAGCTGTTTTTT; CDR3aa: CASSYDPGFTGELFF
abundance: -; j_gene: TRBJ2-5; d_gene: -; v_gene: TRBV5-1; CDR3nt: TGCGCCAGCAGCTTGGGGGTCGGGCAAGAGACCCAGTACTTC; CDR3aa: CASSLGVGQETQYF
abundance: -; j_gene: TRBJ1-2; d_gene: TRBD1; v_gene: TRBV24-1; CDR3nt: TGTGCCACCAGTGATTTGGCACGGGGACAGAACTATGGCTACACCTTC; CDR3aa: CATSDLARGQNYGYTF
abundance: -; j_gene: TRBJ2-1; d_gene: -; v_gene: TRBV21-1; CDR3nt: TGTGCCAGCAGCACCGGGACTAGCGGGGGGGTGATGTCCTACAATGAGCAGTTCTTC; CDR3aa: CASSTGTSGGVMSYNEQFF
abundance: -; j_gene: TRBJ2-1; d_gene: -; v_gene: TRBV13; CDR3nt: TGTGCCAGCAGCGGCGCGGGGCGGAGCTCCTACAATGAGCAGTTCTTC; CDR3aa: CASSGAGRSSYNEQFF
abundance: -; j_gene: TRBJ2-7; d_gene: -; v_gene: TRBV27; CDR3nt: TGTGCCAGCAGTTCAACTAGCCAGTACGAGCAGTACTTC; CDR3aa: CASSSTSQYEQYF
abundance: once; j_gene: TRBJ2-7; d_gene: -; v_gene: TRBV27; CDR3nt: TGTGCCAGCAGCCTTGGAGGGTCTGCCTACGAGCAGTACTTC; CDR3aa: CASSLGGSAYEQYF
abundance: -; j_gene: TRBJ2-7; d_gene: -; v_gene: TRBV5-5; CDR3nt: TGTGCCAGCAGCTTGACGGGTGACTACGAGCAGTACTTC; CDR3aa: CASSLTGDYEQYF
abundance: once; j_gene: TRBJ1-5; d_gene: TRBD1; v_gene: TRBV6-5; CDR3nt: TGTGCCAGCAGTACAGGGGGCGGGAGCAATCAGCCCCAGCATTTT; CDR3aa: CASSTGGGSNQPQHF
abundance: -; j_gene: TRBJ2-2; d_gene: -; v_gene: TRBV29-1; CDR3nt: TGCAGCGTTCCGGGACACATCACCGGGGAGCTGTTTTTT; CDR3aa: CSVPGHITGELFF
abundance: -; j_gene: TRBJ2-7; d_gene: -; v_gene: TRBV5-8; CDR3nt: TGTGCCAGCGGCCCCCCGTCGGGAACCTACGAGCAGTACTTC; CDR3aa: CASGPPSGTYEQYF
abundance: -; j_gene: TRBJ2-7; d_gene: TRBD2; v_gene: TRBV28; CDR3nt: TGTGCCAGCAGGACCGGGACTAGCTTTTACGAGCAGTACTTC; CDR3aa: CASRTGTSFYEQYF
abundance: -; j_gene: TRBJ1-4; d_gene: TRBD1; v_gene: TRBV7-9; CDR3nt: TGTGCCAGCAGCTTAGCGACAGGGGGTAATGAAAAACTGTTTTTT; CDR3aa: CASSLATGGNEKLFF
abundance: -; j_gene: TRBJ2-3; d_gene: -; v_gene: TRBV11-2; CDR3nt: TGTGCCAGCAGCCGAAAGCGTTTTAGCACAGATACGCAGTATTTT; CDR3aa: CASSRKRFSTDTQYF
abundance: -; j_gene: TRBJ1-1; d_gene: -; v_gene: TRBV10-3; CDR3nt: TGTGCCATCAGCAGGGGTGGATGGTCGGACACTGAAGCTTTCTTT; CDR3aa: CAISRGGWSDTEAFF
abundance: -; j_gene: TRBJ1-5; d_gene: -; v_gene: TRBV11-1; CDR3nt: TGTGCCAGCAGCCTTCCGGGGAGAGGTCAGCCCCAGCATTTT; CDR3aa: CASSLPGRGQPQHF
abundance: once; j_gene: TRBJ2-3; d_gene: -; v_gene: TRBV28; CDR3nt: TGTGCCAGCAGTCCCGAGACGAGGAGTTCCGCCACAGATACGCAGTATTTT; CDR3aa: CASSPETRSSATDTQYF
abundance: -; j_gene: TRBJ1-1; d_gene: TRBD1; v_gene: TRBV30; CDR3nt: TGTGCCTTTAATCGGGACAGGTTGAACACTGAAGCTTTCTTT; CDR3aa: CAFNRDRLNTEAFF
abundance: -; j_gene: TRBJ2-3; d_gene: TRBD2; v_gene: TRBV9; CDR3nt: TGTGCCAGCAGCGTAGCAGGGCGGGAGGTCACAGATACGCAGTATTTT; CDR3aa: CASSVAGREVTDTQYF
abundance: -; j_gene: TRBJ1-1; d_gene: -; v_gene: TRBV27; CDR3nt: TGTGCCAGCAGTTTTCGGGGGGCGAGCACTGAAGCTTTCTTT; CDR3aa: CASSFRGASTEAFF
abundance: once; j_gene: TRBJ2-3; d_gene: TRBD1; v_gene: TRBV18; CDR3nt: TGTGCCAGCTCCGACAGGGGGGGTAGCACAGATACGCAGTATTTT; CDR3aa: CASSDRGGSTDTQYF